This T cell receptor (beta chain) was documented in a study of response to subunit inactivated influenza vaccine. General observations from the study: Authors suggested that a seasonal influenza vaccination recruits few new T cells each time.

The germline V gene has CDR1 SGHRS and CDR2 YFSETQ. V lost 3 bases and J lost 6, with 20 bases in between. The CDR3 runs 16 residues. Concerning this clonotype: Antigen specificity is unknown.

TCRdb reprocessed the RT-PCR reads with MiXCR, giving one entry per CDR3 protein. The table has some 500,000 distinct CDR3 sequences, 16% seen once; the top ten hold 3% to 3.5%. The sequences come from CD4+ T cells sorted from PBMCs, collected around 25 months after vaccination. The chain carries TRBV5-1 and TRBJ2-3; D perhaps matches TRBD2 (6 bases). The TCR comes from a man between 50 and 70 years old who received an inactivated influenza vaccine. The CDR3 DNA follows: TGCGCCAGCAGCTCATATCTACTAGCCGGGGAGGATACGCAGTATTTT. Translation: CASSSYLLAGEDTQYF. The full variable domain, in which reference TRBV5-1 and TRBJ2-3 provide the parts outside the CDR3, is KAGVTQTPRYLIKTRGQQVTLSCSPISGHRSVSWYQQTPGQGLQFLFEYFSETQRNKGNFPGRFSGRQFSNSRSEMNVSTLELGDSALYLCASSSYLLAGEDTQYFGPGTRLTVL.